The rows below give T cell receptor beta chains drawn from one sample of a study of cytomegalovirus exposure and HLA in healthy donors. Measured with immunoSEQ multiplex PCR; TCRdb has only the in-frame clones, and not every one. The sample lists fewer than 150,000 clones, roughly 86% occurring once. The sequenced sample consisted of PBMCs. Every receptor here comes from a man aged 18 to 30 in good health and CMV-seropositive. Both conserved end residues are part of each CDR3. The D gene is left open where the match is weak. Not all rows give a size; the values are once, few, many and, for expanded clones, a class.

TRBV4-2	.	.	TRBJ1-4	TGTGCCAGCAGCCTCAACAGGGTACGAGCTGCAACTAATGAAAAACTGTTTTTT	CASSLNRVRAATNEKLFF
TRBV6-5	.	.	TRBJ1-2	TGTGCCAGCAGTTACTCCGACACCTCTAACTATGGCTACACCTTC	CASSYSDTSNYGYTF
TRBV11-3	once	.	TRBJ1-4	TGTGCCAGCATATGGGCCCGGTCGGCTAATGAAAAACTGTTTTTT	CASIWARSANEKLFF
TRBV6-5	.	.	TRBJ1-6	TGTGCCAGCAGTTACCCGACAGCTAATTCACCCCTCCACTTT	CASSYPTANSPLHF
TRBV18	.	.	TRBJ1-1	TGTGCCAGCTCACCATGGACCGGGGAGAACACTGAAGCTTTCTTT	CASSPWTGENTEAFF
TRBV27	.	.	TRBJ1-6	TGTGCCAGCAGTTTGTCCTTTTCCTCACCCCTCCACTTT	CASSLSFSSPLHF
TRBV11-3	once	.	TRBJ2-7	TGTGCCAGCAGCCCGCTCAGGGACTCTTCCTACGAGCAGTACTTC	CASSPLRDSSYEQYF
TRBV27	.	.	TRBJ1-5	TGTGCCAGCAGTTTAACTGGGGAGGGGTATCAGCCCCAGCATTTT	CASSLTGEGYQPQHF
TRBV7-6	.	TRBD1	TRBJ2-1	TGTGCCAGCAGCCCGGGGTCAGGGGGCCTTTTTGATGAGCAGTTCTTC	CASSPGSGGLFDEQFF
TRBV25-1	.	TRBD1	TRBJ1-2	TGTGCCAGCAGTGTCACCGGGACAGAGGGCATCTATGGCTACACCTTC	CASSVTGTEGIYGYTF
TRBV10-3	.	.	TRBJ1-2	TGTGCCATCAGTGATTTCCACAGTAACTATGGCTACACCTTC	CAISDFHSNYGYTF
TRBV10-1	.	.	TRBJ2-5	TGCGCCAGCAGTGTTGCAGGGGAAAACTTGGAGACCCAGTACTTC	CASSVAGENLETQYF
TRBV7-8	.	.	TRBJ2-3	TGTGCCAGCAGCCCGAGAGATACGCAGTATTTT	CASSPRDTQYF
TRBV5-6	.	.	TRBJ1-5	TGTGCCAGCAGCGCAAGCAGGGTCAATCAGCCCCAGCATTTT	CASSASRVNQPQHF
TRBV5-1	.	.	TRBJ1-4	TGCGCCAGCAGCTTGGGAGCGACAGGTGTTGAAAAACTGTTTTTT	CASSLGATGVEKLFF
TRBV7-9	once	.	TRBJ2-7	TGTGCCAGCAGCTGGGGGGACGGCTACGAGCAGTACTTC	CASSWGDGYEQYF
TRBV18	.	.	TRBJ2-7	TGTGCCAGCTCACCACCAGGACAGCCCTCCTACGAGCAGTACTTC	CASSPPGQPSYEQYF
TRBV13	.	TRBD2	TRBJ2-1	TGTGCCAGCGCCCTGGTAGCGGGAGGAAGGGAGCAGTTCTTC	CASALVAGGREQFF
TRBV11-2	.	.	TRBJ1-4	TGTGCCAGCAGGAAAGTGGGGGGACCCTATGAAAAACTGTTTTTT	CASRKVGGPYEKLFF
TRBV6-5	.	TRBD1	TRBJ2-5	TGTGCCAGCAGCATGACAGGGCAAGAGACCCAGTACTTC	CASSMTGQETQYF
TRBV4-1	once	TRBD1	TRBJ1-5	TGCGCCAGCAGCCAAGCAGGCAGGGGGCTAGAACAGCCCCAGCATTTT	CASSQAGRGLEQPQHF
TRBV6-5	once	.	TRBJ2-1	TGTGCCAGCAGTTATGAGCCCGGCAATGAGCAGTTCTTC	CASSYEPGNEQFF
TRBV2	.	TRBD2	TRBJ2-1	TGTGCCAGCAGGAAAGCCGGGACTAGCGCATACAATGAGCAGTTCTTC	CASRKAGTSAYNEQFF
TRBV4-1	.	.	TRBJ1-2	TGCGCCAGCAGCCTTGTCCTCCGACCGGGAACAGGGCTTGGCTACACCTTC	CASSLVLRPGTGLGYTF
TRBV10-3	.	TRBD2	TRBJ2-1	TGTGCCATCAGATTCTCCGGGACTAGCATGGATGAGCAGTTCTTC	CAIRFSGTSMDEQFF
TRBV5-4	.	.	TRBJ1-3	TGTGCCAGCAGCTTGGACCAGGGAGGAAACACCATATATTTT	CASSLDQGGNTIYF
TRBV19	.	.	TRBJ1-5	TGTGCCAGTAGTATAAGGCAGAGACGGGTTAGCAATCAGCCCCAGCATTTT	CASSIRQRRVSNQPQHF
TRBV30	.	.	TRBJ1-1	TGTGCCTGTACATCTCCGGTCAGGGGGAACACTGAAGCTTTCTTT	CACTSPVRGNTEAFF
TRBV6-1	.	TRBD1	TRBJ1-6	TGTGCCAGCAGTGGACAGGGATTGAATTCACCCCTCCACTTT	CASSGQGLNSPLHF
TRBV6-1	.	TRBD1	TRBJ1-3	TGTGCCAGCAGGGGACAGCCCGTCCGAAACACCATATATTTT	CASRGQPVRNTIYF
TRBV11-2	.	.	TRBJ2-5	TGTGCCAGCAGCTTATTCGGGGTCGTCGGAGAGACCCAGTACTTC	CASSLFGVVGETQYF
TRBV30	.	TRBD1	TRBJ1-5	TGTGCCTGGAGTTTACAGGGGGATCAGCCCCAGCATTTT	CAWSLQGDQPQHF
TRBV2	.	.	TRBJ2-7	TGTGCCAGCAGTGCCGGGACAATCGATTCCGAGCAGTACTTC	CASSAGTIDSEQYF
TRBV4-2	.	.	TRBJ1-3	TGTGCCAGCAGTTGGCAGGGCCTTCTTAGCTCTGGAAACACCATATATTTT	CASSWQGLLSSGNTIYF
TRBV11-1	.	TRBD1	TRBJ2-2	TGTGCCAGCAGCTTAGCGGGGACAGGGCGGCCCACCGGGGAGCTGTTTTTT	CASSLAGTGRPTGELFF
TRBV9	.	.	TRBJ2-6	TGTGCCAGCAGCGTAGTCCCCCTGATGAGGCTGAGCTCTGGGGCCAACGTCCTGACTTTC	CASSVVPLMRLSSGANVLTF
TRBV18	.	TRBD2	TRBJ2-7	TGTGCCAGCTCACCGGGACTAGCGGGTAGTTACGAGCAGTACTTC	CASSPGLAGSYEQYF
TRBV5-1	.	.	TRBJ2-1	TGCGCCAGCAGGCCTCGGGCGGGGAGCTCCTACAATGAGCAGTTCTTC	CASRPRAGSSYNEQFF
TRBV30	.	.	TRBJ2-1	TGTGCCTGGAGTGTAAGGACAGCGAGCTCCTACAATGAGCAGTTCTTC	CAWSVRTASSYNEQFF
TRBV7-6	.	.	TRBJ2-3	TGTGCCAGCAGCTACCGGAGGGCCGGGTCTTCAGATACGCAGTATTTT	CASSYRRAGSSDTQYF
TRBV13	.	.	TRBJ1-1	TGTGCCAGCAGCCAACAGGGTGGGTACACTGAAGCTTTCTTT	CASSQQGGYTEAFF
TRBV6-5	.	TRBD1	TRBJ1-2	TGTGCCAGCAGTTACACCGGACAGGCCCTCTATGGCTACACCTTC	CASSYTGQALYGYTF
TRBV25-1	.	.	TRBJ2-5	TGTGCCAGCAGTGAGCCAGGGCGAGAGACCCAGTACTTC	CASSEPGRETQYF
TRBV2	.	TRBD1	TRBJ2-5	TGTGCCAGCAGCCTTCTACCCAGGGGGCTCCAAGAGACCCAGTACTTC	CASSLLPRGLQETQYF
TRBV19	.	.	TRBJ2-2	TGTGCCAGTAGTCCCCCCGAGATAGCCCACACCGGGGAGCTGTTTTTT	CASSPPEIAHTGELFF
TRBV2	.	.	TRBJ2-1	TGTGCCAGCAGTGAATTACTAACCGTAAAGGAGGACAATGAGCAGTTCTTC	CASSELLTVKEDNEQFF
TRBV7-9	.	.	TRBJ2-7	TGTGCCAGCAGCTTTCGCTACGAGCAGTACTTC	CASSFRYEQYF
TRBV11-3	few	.	TRBJ1-2	TGTGCCAGCAGCTTAGACGGTCTCTATGGCTACACCTTC	CASSLDGLYGYTF
TRBV28	few	.	TRBJ1-1	TGTGCCAGCAGTCAACCGGGACACGCTGAAGCTTTCTTT	CASSQPGHAEAFF
TRBV10-2	.	TRBD1	TRBJ1-2	TGCGCCAGCAGGGACAGGCAGCTTGGGTACTATGGCTACACCTTC	CASRDRQLGYYGYTF
TRBV13	.	TRBD2	TRBJ2-2	TGTGCCAGCAGCCATCACCCCGGTGGGACTAGCCTAAACACCGGGGAGCTGTTTTTT	CASSHHPGGTSLNTGELFF
TRBV7-6	few	TRBD1	TRBJ1-6	TGTGCCAGCAGAGAGGACAGGGGGAATTCACCCCTCCACTTT	CASREDRGNSPLHF
TRBV7-2	once	TRBD1	TRBJ1-4	TGTGCCAGCAGCCAAAACAGGGGGGGAACTAATGAAAAACTGTTTTTT	CASSQNRGGTNEKLFF
TRBV7-6	.	.	TRBJ2-7	TGTGCCAGCAGCCGAACCCTCACAGGGTCCGAGCAGTACTTC	CASSRTLTGSEQYF
TRBV7-6	.	.	TRBJ2-7	TGTGCCAGCAGCTTAAGGCCAACGGGACGACAGGCCCCCGGAGAGCAGTACTTC	CASSLRPTGRQAPGEQYF